The following is a T cell receptor (beta chain) sequence with its context. Study processing details: Nucleated cell counts were estimated from reference gene primer amplification. The assay was immunoSEQ multiplex PCR, and TCRdb's table has in-frame clones only and misses some. V and J calls and clone size come straight from that table; D and trimming were deduced from the DNA. The table shows just under 350,000 clones, with under 95% occurring only once. These data come from a study of blood T cell repertoires in COVID-19. Background on the study: Whether acute or convalescent, the COVID-19 samples came from the United States, Italy and Spain. From T cells, B-cell-depleted T cells, or PBMCs came the material, which was cDNA or gDNA.

The germline gives CDR1 LNHDA, CDR2 SQIVND (reference sequence). V lost 4 bases and J lost 6, with 10 bases in between. This CDR3 region has 13 residues. The chain has TRBV19 and TRBJ2-1; D remains ambiguous. The specimen sequenced was peripheral blood. The source is a woman under 30 who had recovered from COVID-19. CDR3 in DNA: TGTGCCAGTAGTAGGCGAGACTTCAATGAGCAGTTCTTC. It specifies CASSRRDFNEQFF.